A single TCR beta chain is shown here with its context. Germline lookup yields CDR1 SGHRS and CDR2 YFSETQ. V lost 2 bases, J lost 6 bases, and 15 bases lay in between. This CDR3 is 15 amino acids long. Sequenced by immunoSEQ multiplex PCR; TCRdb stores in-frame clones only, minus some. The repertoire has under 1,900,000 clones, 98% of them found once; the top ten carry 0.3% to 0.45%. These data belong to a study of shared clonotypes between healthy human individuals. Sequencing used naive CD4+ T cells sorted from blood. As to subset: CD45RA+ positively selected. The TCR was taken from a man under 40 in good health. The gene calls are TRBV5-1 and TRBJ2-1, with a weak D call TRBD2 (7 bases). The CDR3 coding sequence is TGCGCCAGCAGCTTTCAACAGGGACTAACCAATGAGCAGTTCTTC. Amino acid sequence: CASSFQQGLTNEQFF. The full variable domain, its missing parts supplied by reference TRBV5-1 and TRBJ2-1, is KAGVTQTPRYLIKTRGQQVTLSCSPISGHRSVSWYQQTPGQGLQFLFEYFSETQRNKGNFPGRFSGRQFSNSRSEMNVSTLELGDSALYLCASSFQQGLTNEQFFGPGTRLTVL.